The 12 T cell receptor beta chains reported below all come from one sample, sequenced in a study of CD8 T cells in ankylosing spondylitis. Using its own MiXCR run on the 5' RACE reads, TCRdb lists one record per CDR3 protein. The table has 250,000 or so distinct CDR3 sequences, about 24% seen once. The specimen sequenced was blood, either unsorted or a sorted T cell fraction (not recorded which). These receptors originate from a male donor with ankylosing spondylitis or in good health (not recorded which).

This clonotype was recorded at least ten times. The chain has TRBV20-1 and TRBJ2-7; D not certain. Germline CDR1 is DFQATT and CDR2 is SNEGSKA (reference sequence). The CDR3 sequence is 15 residues long. Trimming removed 3 bases from V and 3 bases from J, with 18 bases in between. The CDR3 region is CSASPTGKGGYEQYF. The CDR3 nucleotides read TGCAGTGCTAGCCCCACCGGAAAGGGTGGCTACGAGCAGTACTTC.

To note about this clonotype: One end of the junction is discordant with germline, which a read error may explain. The rearrangement joins TRBV7-9 to TRBJ1-5; D is unclear. Germline V gene lookup returns CDR1 SEHNR and CDR2 FQNEAQ (reference sequence). The CDR3 extends over 14 amino acids. The chain's CDR3 is CAGSFGQARQPQHF. DNA of the CDR3: TGTGCCGGCAGCTTTGGGCAGGCGAGGCAGCCCCAGCATTTT.

This clonotype has at least ten counts. The rearrangement joins TRBV20-1 to TRBJ2-3; 13 positions agree with TRBD2. The CDR3 totals 16 residues. CDR1 is DFQATT, CDR2 SNEGSKA, per germline (reference sequence). The J segment lost 8 bases and the V segment lost 1 base, leaving 9 bases of the junction unmatched. CDR3 sequence (DNA): TGCAGTGCTAGAGCTTCAACTAGCGGGGGGGCCAGTACGCAGTATTTT. Amino acid sequence: CSARASTSGGASTQYF.

The rearrangement uses TRBV5-1 and TRBJ2-1, with TRBD2 matching over 8 bases. The CDR3 runs to 16 residues. V dropped 4 bases and J dropped 0; count of bases not matched to a gene: 6. Per the germline V gene, CDR1 is SGHRS and CDR2 is YFSETQ. The CDR3 nucleotides are TGCGCCAGCAGCACCACCGGGACTAGCTCCTACAATGAGCAGTTCTTC. Residues: CASSTTGTSSYNEQFF.

Ten or more counts support this clonotype. The chain has TRBV20-1 and TRBJ2-3; D unresolved. The CDR3 length is 10 residues. Germline V gene data show CDR1 as DFQATT and CDR2 as SNEGSKA (reference sequence). V was cut by 3 bases and J by 6 bases, with 4 bases left in between. This chain's CDR3 is CSASYDTQYF. CDR3 sequence (DNA): TGCAGTGCTAGTTATGATACGCAGTATTTT.

J is TRBJ2-7 and V is TRBV25-1; 8 nucleotides match TRBD1. The CDR3 length is 13 residues. Germline V gene lookup returns CDR1 MGHDK and CDR2 SYGVNS. The trim removed 4 bases at V and 5 bases at J, leaving 4 bases unmatched. CDR3 loop: CASSGDRWNEQYF. The DNA for the CDR3 is TGTGCCAGCAGTGGGGACAGGTGGAACGAGCAGTACTTC.

This clonotype was seen many times. The chain employs TRBV6-5 and TRBJ2-3; D gene ambiguous. CDR1 is MNHEY and CDR2 is SVGAGI in the germline V gene. Trimming removed 2 bases from V and 3 bases from J, with 6 bases in between. The CDR3 sequence is 13 residues long. The CDR3 protein is CASSYDATDTQYF. CDR3 nucleotide sequence: TGTGCCAGCAGTTACGACGCGACAGATACGCAGTATTTT.

The chain uses TRBV10-3 and TRBJ2-7; the match to TRBD2 covers 8 bases. Germline V lookup: CDR1 ENHRY, CDR2 SYGVKD. The CDR3 has 13 residues. Trimming cost V 4 bases and J 7 bases; bases outside gene matches: 6. CDR3 sequence reads: CAISGGRQGEQYF. DNA of the CDR3: TGTGCCATCAGTGGCGGGAGGCAAGGTGAGCAGTACTTC.

The chain is built from TRBV6-1 and TRBJ1-4; maybe TRBD1 (6 bases). Germline CDR1 and CDR2: MNHNS and SASEGT. V shed 7 bases and J shed 8 bases, with 14 bases lying between them. The CDR3 sequence is 13 residues long. This CDR3 is CASTQAGEEKLFF. CDR3 sequence (DNA): TGTGCCAGCACCCAGGCAGGGGAAGAAAAACTGTTTTTT.

This clonotype showed up many times. The chain carries TRBV12-3 or TRBV12-4 and TRBJ1-5; no clear D. The CDR3 spans 15 residues. The V end lost 5 bases, the J end lost 4 bases, and 15 bases lay between the germline ends. The CDR3 is CASSRRRRVNQPQHF. Here the CDR3 DNA reads TGTGCCAGCAGTCGCCGCCGACGGGTTAATCAGCCCCAGCATTTT.

This clonotype appeared a few times. The chain joins TRBV20-1 to TRBJ1-6; 10 bases fit TRBD1. CDR1 is DFQATT and CDR2 is SNEGSKA in the germline V gene (reference sequence). Trimming took 6 bases from V and 7 from J; bases not matched to a gene: 12. CDR3 length: 16 amino acids. The CDR3: CSARPSRDRGNSPLHF. DNA of the CDR3: TGCAGTGCAAGACCTTCCCGGGACAGGGGAAATTCACCCCTCCACTTT.

The table lists this clonotype with a few counts. The rearrangement joins TRBV12-3 or TRBV12-4 to TRBJ2-2; D is unresolved. The CDR3 totals 12 residues. With 4 bases removed from V and 8 bases from J, the gap between germline ends came to 8 bases. The CDR3 loop reads CASSSRRGELFF. The CDR3 region has the DNA TGTGCCAGCAGTTCCCGTCGGGGGGAGCTGTTTTTT.